The present T cell receptor beta chain was sequenced within a study of cytomegalovirus exposure and HLA in healthy donors (dated by TCRdb to 2017 to 2019). Study-wide context: In an earlier analysis of some 550 of the donors, about 270 Gb of sequence data and approximately 120 million unique TCR beta sequences from about 179 million T cells were reported. Roughly 300 gigabases of sequencing data and tens of millions of unique TCR sequences were included in an early release covering roughly 600 HLA-typed donors. Of the roughly 400 genotyped donors, 81% fell in the genetic ancestry cluster associated with self-reported Caucasian donors. The study aimed to test whether signatures of past pathogen exposure could be identified by cataloging public T cell receptors. The study profiled the T cell repertoires of 500 to 800 subjects by immunosequencing and related them to cytomegalovirus serostatus. A separate validation cohort of over 95 different subjects was used in addition to the roughly 670-subject first cohort. To predict cytomegalovirus infection status, the study combined high-throughput TCR immunosequencing, statistical association of individual TCRs with disease status, and machine learning. A later analysis re-examined previously published TCR beta repertoires from 500 to 700 donors and added high-resolution HLA genotyping to investigate patterns of TCR occurrence. Rather than drawing on any new phenotypic data, the later analysis identified candidate immune exposures from TCR beta sequences and the way those sequences occurred across donors. To decide whether each TCR beta V gene segment behaved as functional or pseudogenic, an earlier analysis of some 600 of the donors relied on high-throughput TCR beta sequencing. Alongside the repertoire data, information on donor age, sex, ethnicity and CMV serostatus was compiled. In a later genetic analysis, genome-wide SNP genotypes for about 55% of the 666 donors were used, and that subset was treated as a discovery cohort. Every discovery cohort repertoire had been produced on one sequencing platform. Both class I and class II loci were covered by HLA typing, at four-digit resolution. The number of donors typed differed by locus, with roughly 620-630 for A, B, C, DRB1 and DQB1, 522 for DQA1, 606 for DPA1, and 450 to 480 for DPB1. Because of strong linkage in the cohort, roughly five DR-DQ haplotypes were treated as single units for association and clustering. Among 300 to 500 genotyped donors of the cohort, an average of approximately 240,000 unique TCR beta nucleotide sequences was sequenced per donor, of which about 20% were non-productive. General study outcomes and caveats: Because HLA typing was unavailable for some donors at each locus, only the typed subset was used in association tests. In vitro tests confirmed that a few of the cytomegalovirus-associated TCR beta chains recognize cytomegalovirus antigens. In both the original and validation cohorts, the classifier was reported to diagnose cytomegalovirus status with high specificity and sensitivity. Because counts were too low, about 18 rarely observed V segments, including chromosome 9 orphons, were excluded from the earlier analysis of fewer than 650 of the donors. Because the 87-base-pair reads could not distinguish some IMGT-functional V segments, including TRBV6-2 and TRBV6-3, those segments were excluded. A total of around 150 TCR beta chains were listed by the study as associated with cytomegalovirus. Most TCR sequences were seen in very few donors, while some public TCRs were found in many individuals. Compared with the roughly 700-donor mean, donors in an Asian-associated ancestry cluster had fewer N-insertions in productive TCRs, according to a later genetic analysis. In a later genetic analysis, a missense DCLRE1C variant was associated with V-gene and J-gene trimming of TCR beta chains, and the association was replicated in an independent cohort. A later analysis found that most CMV-associated TCR beta chains appeared HLA-restricted, with HLA associations seemingly driven largely by CMV exposure. At a false discovery rate of 0.05, a later analysis linked around 17,000 TCR beta sequences to specific HLA alleles. A group of highly shared sequence variants was considered likely to be a technical artifact of the sequencing pipeline. Linkage disequilibrium might explain the correlated functional status among segregating V segments, but an unknown experimental factor could not be excluded. In an earlier analysis of fewer than 750 of the donors, most TCR beta V segments were observed in productive rearrangements about 87% or about 30% of the time, broadly matching IMGT annotations. It was suggested by the authors that the approach could potentially be generalized to other disease states and immunological phenotypes. A further reported finding was that TCR beta sequences accurately predicted the HLA-A and HLA-B alleles for most subjects in the first cohort. Sequencing depth was assumed to be roughly uniform across donors in the presence/absence analyses, though that assumption may not hold. This cohort had only TCR beta chains sequenced, and the lack of alpha or paired-chain data limited which features could be detected. Assigning TCR associations to individual alleles was difficult when HLA alleles, especially DR and DQ, strongly co-occurred. Compared with equally common non-associated chains, HLA-associated TCR beta chains in a later analysis were more clonally expanded and had lower generation probabilities. In a later analysis, the rate of TCR association differed among HLA loci, with DRB1 alleles having the most associated TCRs and HLA-C alleles having the fewest. Immune exposure information for the cohort was limited to CMV serostatus. In a later analysis, several top co-occurrence clusters were reported to appear linked to parvovirus B19, influenza, CMV and Epstein-Barr virus.

In total, fewer than 750 healthy bone marrow donors made up the cohort. At the time of sampling, all cohort members were nominally healthy, though unrecorded immune exposures were likely present. The donor tested CMV seropositive and was one of the 289 seropositive cohort members. Each donor provided a peripheral blood sample, and peripheral blood mononuclear cells were used for TCR beta sequencing. The Qiagen DNeasy Blood Extraction Kit was used to extract genomic DNA from the blood cell samples. About this clone: This clone's antigen is unknown. The record has no base qualities; no much larger clone is one base away.

The library was prepared using the immunoSEQ multiplex PCR assay. A mixture of 60 forward primers for TCR Vbeta segments and 13 reverse primers for TCR Jbeta segments was used in the multiplex PCR. A multiplex PCR assay on genomic DNA amplified the CDR3 region of rearranged TCR beta genes. On the Illumina HiSeq System, the amplified TCR beta libraries were sequenced as 87-base-pair reads. The published analysis was carried out like this. A later analysis tallied roughly 80 million unique TCR beta chains across the 660 or so repertoires, and about 10 million of those chains were shared by two or more donors. Raw reads were error-corrected and collapsed into unique sequences by a nearest-neighbor algorithm in which closely related sequences were merged to remove PCR and sequencing errors. To assign V, D and J gene segments, CDR3 sequences were aligned to IMGT reference sequences. Each retained sequence needed at least a six-nucleotide match to both a V gene segment and a J gene segment. A rearrangement was called productive if the CDR3 had no stop codons and remained in frame with V and J, and every other rearrangement was called non-productive. CDR3 was defined according to IMGT convention as the region running from the second conserved V-encoded cysteine to the conserved J-encoded phenylalanine. In an earlier analysis of just under 600 of the donors, sequences lacking an unambiguous match to a single V gene segment were excluded. An earlier analysis of some 500 of the donors classified V segments as functional when productive rearrangements were above 56.7% and as segregating when the standard deviation between donors was above 5%. A statistical classification framework was developed to diagnose cytomegalovirus status using the catalog of TCR beta chain sequences. In a later analysis, TCR nucleotide sequences were compared against IMGT/GENE-DB human TR gene sequences so that V and J genes could be assigned. The TCRdist pipeline was used in a later analysis to assign CDR3 sequences and most-parsimonious VDJ recombination scenarios. A later analysis defined each TCR beta chain by its CDR3 amino acid sequence plus V-gene family, and excluded reads lacking a unique V-gene family. To address suspected cross-contamination and a sequencing artifact, a later analysis removed approximately 600 highly shared, low-generation-probability nucleotide sequences. In a later analysis, a clonal expansion index was calculated for each public chain from normalized within-repertoire ranks of inferred template counts. A later analysis computed generation probabilities with a VDJ recombination model fitted to out-of-frame rearrangements, and checked the results against IGoR. In a later analysis, TCR-TCR, TCR-HLA and TCR-CMV co-occurrence was scored with hypergeometric tests, and a repertoire-size bias correction was applied to TCR pairs. False discovery rates were estimated in a later analysis by permuting HLA or CMV assignments 20 times. In a later analysis, co-occurring TCRs were grouped using DBSCAN, and TCRdist sequence similarity was added for clustering within HLA-allele-positive subsets. Repertoires with fewer than 30,000 or more than 120,000 public chains were left out of co-occurrence clustering, as were four to six repertoires with anomalous nucleotide sharing. Drawn from immuneACCESS, this table holds only the in-frame rearrangements with V and J called that TCRdb kept. Clones are partly lost; checked studies trace under half to an unresolved V gene and leave the rest unexplained. V, J and clone size are taken as reported in that table, and D and trimming were inferred from the DNA itself. This sample comprises about 150,000 clones, approximately 80% of them detected only once. The ten largest clones capture about 13% of the sample.

Based on the germline V gene, the CDR1 and CDR2 sequences are MGHRA and YSYEKL. From the cysteine through the phenylalanine, the CDR3 covers 15 amino acids. The only DNA kept is the CDR3, 45 bases in frame from the first base. Relative to germline, V is 0 bases shorter and J is 5 bases shorter, with 11 bases between their ends. The sample consisted of PBMCs. The V and J segments used are TRBV4-1 and TRBJ2-1; TRBD2 is possibly the D segment (6 matching bases). The TCR sequence derives from a man in his forties in good health and CMV-seropositive. The nucleotide sequence is TGCGCCAGCAGCCAAGAGCGGAGGGCCGACAATGAGCAGTTCTTC. Its amino acids are CASSQERRADNEQFF.